The 21 T cell receptor beta chains listed next were all sequenced from one sample in a study of cytomegalovirus exposure and HLA in healthy donors (dated by TCRdb to 2016 to 2017). The library was built by means of the immunoSEQ multiplex PCR assay. For the multiplex PCR, a mixture combining 60 forward primers for TCR Vbeta segments and 13 reverse primers for TCR Jbeta segments was used. TCRdb took over this immuneACCESS table, retaining in-frame rearrangements with V and J assigned. Such tables are incomplete; in checked studies, under half of the missing clones stem from an unresolved V gene, and the remainder is unexplained. A total of about 160,000 clones appear in this sample, 75% to 90% of them only once. The top ten hold 0.9% to 1% of the sample. The sample comprised PBMCs. These receptors all come from a girl under 10 years old in good health and CMV-seropositive.

The chain joins TRBV28 to TRBJ1-1; D not certain. The CDR3 totals 12 residues. CDR1 is MDHEN, CDR2 SYDVKM, per germline. Deletions cut 6 bases from V and 11 bases from J, with 16 bases between. The CDR3 reads CASRPGRREAFF. The CDR3 DNA reads TGTGCCAGCAGGCCCGGACGCCGGGAGGCTTTCTTT.

This chain links TRBV11-2 with TRBJ2-3; TRBD2 matches 12 bases. The CDR3 extends over 17 amino acids. The V segment lost 5 bases and the J segment 2 bases; nucleotides outside the gene matches: 8. Germline lookup yields CDR1 SGHAT and CDR2 FQNNGV. CDR3 sequence reads: CASSPNLAGGSTDTQYF. The DNA of the CDR3 is TGTGCCAGCAGCCCGAATCTAGCGGGAGGGTCCACAGATACGCAGTATTTT.

The rearrangement links TRBV7-8 to TRBJ1-5; 8 positions agree with TRBD1. Germline V lookup: CDR1 SGHVS, CDR2 FQNEAQ. The CDR3 runs 16 residues. The V gene end was trimmed by 8 bases and the J gene end by 1 base; junction bases not matched to a gene: 10. The CDR3 sequence: CASGLQGGGSNQPQHF. The CDR3 DNA reads as TGTGCCAGCGGCCTACAGGGGGGTGGGAGCAATCAGCCCCAGCATTTT.

The V call is TRBV28, the J call TRBJ2-3, with TRBD2 matching 13 bases. Losses at the gene ends were 5 bases for V and 0 bases for J; bases not matched to a gene: 11. This CDR3 region has 19 residues. Per the germline V gene, CDR1 is MDHEN and CDR2 is SYDVKM. CDR3 sequence: CASSAAGLAGSASTDTQYF. CDR3 sequence (DNA): TGTGCCAGCAGTGCGGCGGGACTAGCGGGGAGTGCTAGCACAGATACGCAGTATTTT. The complete variable domain, with remaining parts taken from reference TRBV28 and TRBJ2-3, reads DVKVTQSSRYLVKRTGEKVFLECVQDMDHENMFWYRQDPGLGLRLIYFSYDVKMKEKGDIPEGYSVSREKKERFSLILESASTNQTSMYLCASSAAGLAGSASTDTQYFGPGTRLTVL.

The chain joins TRBV4-1 to TRBJ2-3, with 12 bases identical to TRBD1. The germline CDR1 and CDR2 sequences are MGHRA and YSYEKL. The CDR3 runs 16 residues. The J segment lost 4 bases and the V segment lost 1 base, leaving 3 bases of the junction unmatched. CDR3 in amino acids: CASSQVGQGAPDTQYF. CDR3 coding DNA: TGCGCCAGCAGCCAAGTGGGACAGGGGGCTCCAGATACGCAGTATTTT.

The chain couples TRBV30 to TRBJ1-4, with 8 bases fitting TRBD1. Germline trimming cut 3 bases from V and 14 bases from J; bases unmatched to any gene: 11. CDR1 is GTSNPN, CDR2 SVGIG, per germline (reference sequence). This CDR3 has 13 amino acids. CDR3 sequence: CAWSVIQGVGLFF. DNA of the CDR3: TGTGCCTGGAGCGTGATACAGGGGGTTGGGCTGTTTTTT.

V gene TRBV7-9 combines with J gene TRBJ1-2; D is perhaps TRBD1 (6 bases). V lost 5 bases and J lost 6, with 16 bases in between. The germline V gene encodes CDR1 SEHNR and CDR2 FQNEAQ (reference sequence). This CDR3 contains 14 residues. DNA for the CDR3: TGTGCCAGCAGCCGGGTTACAGGGTGGGATGGCTACACCTTC. Protein: CASSRVTGWDGYTF.

The J gene is TRBJ1-1, the V gene TRBV30, with D perhaps TRBD1 (6 bases). V lost 2 bases to trimming and J lost 3 bases, with 10 bases between them. The CDR3 runs to 13 residues. Germline CDR1 is GTSNPN and CDR2 is SVGIG (reference sequence). CDR3 nucleotide sequence: TGTGCCTGGAGTCTTGGACAGTACACTGAAGCTTTCTTT. This translates into CAWSLGQYTEAFF. Full variable domain (outside the CDR3, taken from reference TRBV30 and TRBJ1-1): SQTIHQWPATLVQPVGSPLSLECTVEGTSNPNLYWYRQAAGRGLQLLFYSVGIGQISSEVPQNLSASRPQDRQFILSSKKLLLSDSGFYLCAWSLGQYTEAFFGQGTRLTVV.

This clone appeared once. This rearrangement joins TRBV5-6 to TRBJ1-4, with 7 bases that match TRBD1. Per germline, CDR1 SGHDT and CDR2 YYEEEE. The V and J ends lost 4 bases and 8 bases, in that order; junction bases with no gene match: 8. CDR3 length equals 14 residues. The CDR3 nucleotides read TGTGCCAGCAGCCCGAGGGGGCTAGGGGAAAAACTGTTTTTT. Protein: CASSPRGLGEKLFF.

The DNA of the CDR3 is TGTGCCAGCAGCCCCATTTTGGCGGGAGTCTATGAGCAGTTCTTC. Its translation: CASSPILAGVYEQFF. V is TRBV7-2 and J is TRBJ2-1; TRBD2 matches at 7 bases. The junction had 12 bases not matched to a gene; V was cut back by 5 bases and J by 8 bases. Looked up from germline, CDR1 is SGHTA and CDR2 is FQGNSA. This CDR3 spans 15 amino acids.

Regarding this clone: At one of its ends the junction is not consistent with the germline gene, which may arise from a read error. The rearrangement links TRBV6-5 to TRBJ2-7; D is perhaps TRBD2 (6 bases). Germline V gene data show CDR1 as MNHEY and CDR2 as SVGAGI. The CDR3 contains 13 residues. CDR3 in amino acids: CASSHSTSYEQYF. For the CDR3, the DNA is TGTGCCAGCAGTCACTCGACTAGCTACGAGCAGTACTTC.

This clone has a single count. The chain recombines TRBV5-1 with TRBJ2-5; 8 bases agree with TRBD1. Trimming cost V 4 bases and J 2 bases; bases outside gene matches: 4. CDR3 length: 14 amino acids. Germline-derived CDR1 and CDR2 are SGHRS and YFSETQ. The CDR3 region is CASSLRTGQETQYF. The CDR3 nucleotides read TGCGCCAGCAGCCTCCGGACAGGGCAAGAGACCCAGTACTTC.

Details on this clone: One junction end does not reproduce the germline sequence, and a read error may be involved. The rearrangement links TRBV5-6 to TRBJ2-1; 10 nucleotides align to TRBD2. The CDR3 loop spans 12 amino acids. CDR1 and CDR2 from the germline V gene are SGHDT and YYEEEE. The CDR3 DNA reads as TGTGCCAGCAGCCGATGGCTAGCGGGGGCAATCTTC. It encodes CASSRWLAGAIF.

This chain connects TRBV18 to TRBJ1-3, with 10 positions matching TRBD1. V gave up 3 bases and J gave up 7 bases; unmatched junction bases: 6. This CDR3 has 15 amino acids. Looked up from germline, CDR1 is KGHSH and CDR2 is LQKENI. DNA for the CDR3: TGTGCCAGCTCACCCATTCCGGACAGGGGGAACACCATATATTTT. Translated, it gives CASSPIPDRGNTIYF.

The chain combines TRBV9 with TRBJ2-2; D unresolved. CDR3 length: 15 amino acids. Deletions cut 0 bases from V and 1 base from J, with 7 bases between. Per germline, CDR1 SGDLS and CDR2 YYNGEE. The CDR3: CASSVASGNTGELFF. The CDR3 nucleotides read TGTGCCAGCAGCGTAGCATCCGGGAACACCGGGGAGCTGTTTTTT. Full variable domain (rest looked up from reference TRBV9 and TRBJ2-2): DSGVTQTPKHLITATGQRVTLRCSPRSGDLSVYWYQQSLDQGLQFLIQYYNGEERAKGNILERFSAQQFPDLHSELNLSSLELGDSALYFCASSVASGNTGELFFGEGSRLTVL.

This clone was seen only a few times. The chain recombines TRBV19 with TRBJ2-4; no clear D gene. This CDR3 region has 13 residues. Looked up from germline, CDR1 is LNHDA and CDR2 is SQIVND (reference sequence). The germline V and J ends were trimmed by 7 bases and 0 bases, with 7 bases remaining between them. The CDR3, as DNA: TGTGCCAGTATGGAGATAGCCAAAAACATTCAGTACTTC. Translating gives CASMEIAKNIQYF.

The chain has TRBV18 and TRBJ1-3; no clear D gene. The CDR3 contains 17 residues. Germline-derived CDR1 and CDR2 are KGHSH and LQKENI. V shed 3 bases and J shed 0 bases, with 15 bases lying between them. The DNA of the CDR3 is TGTGCCAGCTCACCCCTTTATGGAGGAGGCTCTGGAAACACCATATATTTT. As protein: CASSPLYGGGSGNTIYF.

V is TRBV28 and J is TRBJ1-1, with no clear D. CDR1 and CDR2 from the germline V gene are MDHEN and SYDVKM. The CDR3 consists of 14 residues. Between the trimmed V and J ends, which lost 2 bases and 1 base, there was a span of 8 bases. The DNA of the CDR3 is TGTGCCAGCAGTTTAATGGGGAGGAACACTGAAGCTTTCTTT. This sequence encodes CASSLMGRNTEAFF.

The chain combines TRBV9 with TRBJ2-5; 8 bases line up with TRBD1. From germline, CDR1 is SGDLS and CDR2 YYNGEE. The CDR3 is made up of 15 amino acids. The V segment lost 2 bases and the J segment 2 bases; nucleotides outside the gene matches: 5. The CDR3 DNA reads TGTGCCAGCAGCGTTGGACAGGGCTTACAAGAGACCCAGTACTTC. Translated, it gives CASSVGQGLQETQYF.

The chain carries TRBV15 and TRBJ2-3, with 8 positions matching TRBD1. This CDR3 has 15 amino acids. CDR1 is LNHNV and CDR2 is YYDKDF in the germline V gene (reference sequence). J gave up 4 bases and V 5 bases, and 8 bases lay outside the gene matches. This CDR3 is CATSRMTGAADTQYF. In nucleotides, the CDR3 is TGTGCCACCAGCCGGATGACAGGGGCGGCAGATACGCAGTATTTT.

This chain links TRBV13 with TRBJ2-7; 11 bases are shared with TRBD2. The CDR3 is 16 amino acids. With V trimmed by 1 base and J by 2 bases, 4 bases remained unmatched. Germline CDR1 is PRHDT and CDR2 is FYEKMQ (reference sequence). The DNA for the CDR3 is TGTGCCAGCAGCTTAGTGGGTAGCGGGAGGGCCTACGAGCAGTACTTC. Translating it yields CASSLVGSGRAYEQYF.